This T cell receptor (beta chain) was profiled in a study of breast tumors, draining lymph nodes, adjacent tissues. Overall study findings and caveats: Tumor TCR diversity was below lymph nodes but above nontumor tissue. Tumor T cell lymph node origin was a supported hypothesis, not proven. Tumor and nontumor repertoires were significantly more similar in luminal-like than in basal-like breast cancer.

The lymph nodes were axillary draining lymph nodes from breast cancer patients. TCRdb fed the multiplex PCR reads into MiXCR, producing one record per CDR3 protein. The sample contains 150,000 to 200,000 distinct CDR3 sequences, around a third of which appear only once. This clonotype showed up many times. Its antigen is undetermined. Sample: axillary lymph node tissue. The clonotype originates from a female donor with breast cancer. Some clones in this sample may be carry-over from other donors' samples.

For the CDR3, the DNA is TGTGCCAGCAGCCGGGACCCCTACGAGCAGTACTTC. Translated, it gives CASSRDPYEQYF. V gene TRBV9 combines with J gene TRBJ2-7; D tentatively fits TRBD1 or TRBD2 (5 bases each). Germline-derived CDR1 and CDR2 are SGDLS and YYNGEE. The CDR3 is 12 residues long. Trimming took 4 bases from V and 2 from J, leaving 7 bases between them.